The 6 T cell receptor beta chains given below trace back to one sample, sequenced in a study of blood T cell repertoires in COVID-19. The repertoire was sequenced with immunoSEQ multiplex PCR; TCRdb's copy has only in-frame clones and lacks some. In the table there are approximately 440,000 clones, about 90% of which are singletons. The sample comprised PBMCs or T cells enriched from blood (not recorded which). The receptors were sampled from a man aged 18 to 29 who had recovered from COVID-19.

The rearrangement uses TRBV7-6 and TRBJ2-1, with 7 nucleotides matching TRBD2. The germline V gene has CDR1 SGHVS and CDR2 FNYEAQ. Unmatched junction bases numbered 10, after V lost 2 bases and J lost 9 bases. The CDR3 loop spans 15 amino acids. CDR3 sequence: CASSLLEGGPIEQFF. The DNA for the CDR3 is TGTGCCAGCAGCTTACTCGAGGGAGGGCCAATTGAGCAGTTCTTC.

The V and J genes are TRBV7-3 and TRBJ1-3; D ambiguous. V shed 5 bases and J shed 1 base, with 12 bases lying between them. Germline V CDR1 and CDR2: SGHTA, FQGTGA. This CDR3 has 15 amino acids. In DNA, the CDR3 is TGTGCCAGCAGCAGAGAGGGTCCATCTGGAAACACCATATATTTT. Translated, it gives CASSREGPSGNTIYF.

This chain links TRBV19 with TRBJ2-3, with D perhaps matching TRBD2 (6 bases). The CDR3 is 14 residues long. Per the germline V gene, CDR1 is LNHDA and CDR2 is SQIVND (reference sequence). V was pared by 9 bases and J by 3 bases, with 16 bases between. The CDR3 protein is CARHWPGRTDTQYF. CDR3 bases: TGTGCCAGGCATTGGCCCGGGAGAACAGATACGCAGTATTTT.

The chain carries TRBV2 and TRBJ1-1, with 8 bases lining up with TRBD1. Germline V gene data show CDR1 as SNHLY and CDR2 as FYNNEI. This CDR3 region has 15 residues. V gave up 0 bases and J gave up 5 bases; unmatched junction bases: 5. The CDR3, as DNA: TGTGCCAGCAGTGAAGCGACAGGGGAGATGACTGAAGCTTTCTTT. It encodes CASSEATGEMTEAFF.

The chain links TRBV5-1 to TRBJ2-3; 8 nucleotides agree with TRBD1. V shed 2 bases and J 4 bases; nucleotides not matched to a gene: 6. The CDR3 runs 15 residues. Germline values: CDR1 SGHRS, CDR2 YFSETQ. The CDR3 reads CASSFDRGIADTQYF. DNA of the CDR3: TGCGCCAGCAGCTTCGACAGGGGAATAGCAGATACGCAGTATTTT.

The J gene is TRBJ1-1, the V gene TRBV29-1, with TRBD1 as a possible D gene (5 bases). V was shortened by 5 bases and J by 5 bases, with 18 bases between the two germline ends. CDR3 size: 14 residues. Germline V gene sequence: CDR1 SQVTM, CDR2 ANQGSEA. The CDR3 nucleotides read TGCAGCGTTACCTACGTCGGGGGTGGTACTGAAGCTTTCTTT. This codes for CSVTYVGGGTEAFF.